This entry describes one T cell receptor beta chain. What it recognizes is unknown. This specimen comes from a study of T-cell memory formation after mild COVID-19. Overall study context: Most TCR clusters belonged to a single donor.

Constant-segment-primed 5'RACE gave TCR alpha and TCR beta cDNA libraries with sample barcodes and UMIs. TCRdb re-derived calls from the 5' RACE reads in MiXCR, one entry per CDR3 protein. The data show more than 300,000 distinct CDR3 sequences, 13% to 15% seen once. Germline V CDR1 and CDR2: SGHVS, FNYEAQ. The CDR3 totals 17 residues. V shed 2 bases, J shed 5 bases, and the junction held 7 bases outside the gene matches. General observations from the study: Memory from before infection featured some responding clones, which suggests cross-reactive memory joined. Mainly CM and EM harbored the contracting CD4+ clones; mainly EMRA harbored the CD8+ ones.

Sequenced input: PBMCs or a T cell subset sorted from them (not recorded which). The chain combines TRBV7-6 with TRBJ1-6; 9 bases are a match to TRBD1. The sequence came from a man in his late teens or twenties who had mild COVID-19 (a few samples of this study predate the infection). Cell type and time point are not known. CDR3 residues: CASSLKPRDRDNSPLHF. The CDR3 DNA reads TGTGCCAGCAGCTTAAAGCCCCGGGACAGGGATAATTCACCCCTCCACTTT.